This T cell receptor beta chain came from a study of control samples from healthy donors and cancer patients. Losses at the gene ends were 3 bases for V and 0 bases for J; bases not matched to a gene: 9. This CDR3 region has 19 residues. Some clones are missing from TCRdb's copy, which holds only in-frame ones; the method was immunoSEQ multiplex PCR. This repertoire shows about 83,000 clones, 90% to 95% found once; its top ten account for 17%. The sequence was collected from a man aged 45 to 65 in good health. The chain links TRBV6-7 to TRBJ2-1; 12 nucleotides agree with TRBD2. TRBV6-7 is an open reading frame whose function is uncertain. The sequencing sample was made of blood. CDR3 residues: CASSYETSGGGSSYNEQFF. The CDR3 DNA reads TGTGCCAGCAGTTATGAGACTAGCGGGGGTGGTTCCTCCTACAATGAGCAGTTCTTC.